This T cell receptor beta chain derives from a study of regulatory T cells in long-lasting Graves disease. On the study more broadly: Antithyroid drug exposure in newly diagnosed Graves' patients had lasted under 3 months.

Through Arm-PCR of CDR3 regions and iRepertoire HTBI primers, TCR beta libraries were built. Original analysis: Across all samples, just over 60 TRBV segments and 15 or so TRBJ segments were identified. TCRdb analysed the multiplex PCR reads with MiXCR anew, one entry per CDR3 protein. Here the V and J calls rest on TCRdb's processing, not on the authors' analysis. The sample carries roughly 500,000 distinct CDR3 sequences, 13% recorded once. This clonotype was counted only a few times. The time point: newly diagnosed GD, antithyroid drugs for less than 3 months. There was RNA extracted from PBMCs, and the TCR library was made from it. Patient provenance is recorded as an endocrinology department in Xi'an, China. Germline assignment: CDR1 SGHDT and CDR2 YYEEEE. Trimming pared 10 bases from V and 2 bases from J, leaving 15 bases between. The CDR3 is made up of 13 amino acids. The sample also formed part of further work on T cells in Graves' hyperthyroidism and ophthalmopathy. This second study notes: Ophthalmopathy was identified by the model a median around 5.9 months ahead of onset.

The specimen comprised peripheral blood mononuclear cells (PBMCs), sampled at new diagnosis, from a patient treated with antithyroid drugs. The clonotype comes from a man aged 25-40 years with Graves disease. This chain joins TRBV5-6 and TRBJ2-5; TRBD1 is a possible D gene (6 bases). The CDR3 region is CAGTGFGQETQYF. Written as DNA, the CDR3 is TGTGCCGGAACAGGGTTCGGACAAGAGACCCAGTACTTC.